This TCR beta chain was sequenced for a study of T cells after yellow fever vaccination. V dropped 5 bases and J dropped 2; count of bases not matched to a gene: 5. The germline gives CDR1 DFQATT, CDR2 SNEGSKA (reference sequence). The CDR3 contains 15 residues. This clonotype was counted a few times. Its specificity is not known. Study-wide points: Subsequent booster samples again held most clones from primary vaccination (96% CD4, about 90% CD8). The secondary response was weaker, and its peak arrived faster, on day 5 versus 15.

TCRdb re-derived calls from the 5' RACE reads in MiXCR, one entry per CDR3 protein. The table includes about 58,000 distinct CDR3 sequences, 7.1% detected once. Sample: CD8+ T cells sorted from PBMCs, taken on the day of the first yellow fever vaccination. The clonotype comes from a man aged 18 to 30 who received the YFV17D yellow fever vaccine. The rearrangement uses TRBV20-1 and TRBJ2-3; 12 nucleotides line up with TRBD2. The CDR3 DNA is TGCAGTGCTGGACTAGCGGGGCACCTCACAGATACGCAGTATTTT. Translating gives CSAGLAGHLTDTQYF.